The subject of this entry is one TCR beta chain. Profiled with immunoSEQ multiplex PCR; TCRdb holds only in-frame clones, not every one. The table lists approximately 460,000 clones, approximately 77% of them singletons. Germline V CDR1 and CDR2: LNHNV, YYDKDF (reference sequence). This CDR3 is built from 16 residues. J gave up 3 bases and V 2 bases, and 9 bases lay outside the gene matches. This sample is drawn from a study of shared clonotypes between healthy human individuals. The genes are TRBV15 and TRBJ1-2; 7 bases are shared with TRBD1. Sequencing used PBMCs. The sequence was collected from a woman between 35 and 50 years old in good health. Some clones in this sample may be carry-over from other donors' samples. This CDR3 reads CATSRPPDRRDYGYTF. CDR3 sequence (DNA): TGTGCCACCAGCAGACCGCCGGACAGGAGAGACTATGGCTACACCTTC.